A selection of T cell receptor beta chains follows, all from one sample in a study of early T cells in non-severe SARS-CoV-2 infection. TCRdb re-called the 5' RACE reads with MiXCR, one entry per CDR3 protein. The sample records tens of thousands of distinct CDR3 sequences, less than 15% being singletons. Sequences were obtained from whole blood. The receptors were gathered from an adult who was a healthcare worker with PCR-confirmed SARS-CoV-2 infection or an uninfected control (not recorded which). Each CDR3 is given with its conserved first and last residue. D genes are given only for firm matches. Only part of the rows carry a size: once, few, many, or a class if the clone is expanded.

clone size	V gene	CDR3 length	J gene	D gene	CDR3 protein	CDR3 DNA
many	TRBV11-2	13	TRBJ2-5	-	CASDRNNQETQYF	TGTGCCAGCGACAGGAATAATCAAGAGACCCAGTACTTC
few	TRBV27	15	TRBJ1-4	-	CASSAGQPGEEKLFF	TGTGCCAGCAGTGCCGGGCAACCAGGAGAGGAAAAACTGTTTTTT
many	TRBV5-1	18	TRBJ2-7	TRBD2	CASSSPSGRIPGTYEQYF	TGCGCCAGCAGCTCCCCCAGCGGGAGAATACCTGGAACCTACGAGCAGTACTTC
many	TRBV10-3	14	TRBJ2-2	-	CAISGTSNTGELFF	TGTGCCATCAGCGGGACTTCTAACACCGGGGAGCTGTTTTTT
-	TRBV28	11	TRBJ1-6	-	CASRRGQTIHF	TGTGCCAGCAGGCGAGGACAGACAATCCACTTT
many	TRBV20-1	16	TRBJ1-5	TRBD1	CSARDPWDRGPQPQHF	TGCAGTGCTAGAGACCCGTGGGACAGAGGACCTCAGCCCCAGCATTTT
many	TRBV7-9	15	TRBJ2-2	-	CASSSDNRNGGELFF	TGTGCCAGCAGCTCTGACAACCGGAACGGCGGGGAGCTGTTTTTT
many	TRBV4-1	16	TRBJ2-5	-	CASSQAEGLFKETQYF	TGCGCCAGCAGCCAAGCCGAAGGACTTTTCAAAGAGACCCAGTACTTC
-	TRBV11-2	15	TRBJ2-7	-	CASSNPPDPGYEQYF	TGTGCCAGCAGCAACCCCCCAGATCCGGGCTACGAGCAGTACTTC
few	TRBV7-2	14	TRBJ2-7	TRBD1	CASSSYRGSYEQYF	TGTGCCAGCAGCTCATACAGGGGATCCTACGAGCAGTACTTC
-	TRBV10-2	15	TRBJ2-2	-	CASSESFDSAGELFF	TGCGCCAGCAGTGAGTCGTTCGATAGCGCCGGGGAGCTGTTTTTT
many	TRBV6-6	12	TRBJ2-5	-	CASTENQKTQYF	TGTGCCAGCACCGAAAACCAAAAGACCCAGTACTTC
-	TRBV19	16	TRBJ2-1	TRBD2	CASSIGSAGGRNEQFF	TGTGCCAGTAGTATAGGAAGCGCGGGAGGGCGGAACGAGCAGTTCTTC
few	TRBV4-3	19	TRBJ2-3	TRBD2	CASSQDWASGGAVPDTQYF	TGCGCCAGCAGCCAAGATTGGGCTAGCGGGGGGGCCGTTCCAGATACGCAGTATTTT
many	TRBV28	13	TRBJ2-3	-	CASSPAVGYTQYF	TGTGCCAGCAGTCCTGCGGTAGGGTATACGCAGTATTTT
few	TRBV12-3/TRBV12-4	18	TRBJ1-1	TRBD1	CASRLSFSDRGVKTEAFF	TGTGCCAGCAGACTATCCTTTTCGGACAGGGGGGTTAAGACTGAAGCTTTCTTT
-	TRBV12-3/TRBV12-4	14	TRBJ2-5	-	CASSPRLARETQYF	TGTGCCAGCAGTCCCAGGCTAGCGCGTGAGACCCAGTACTTC
few	TRBV30	13	TRBJ1-2	-	CAWSVTPTGGYTF	TGTGCCTGGAGTGTTACCCCAACGGGTGGCTACACCTTC
many	TRBV5-4	14	TRBJ2-3	TRBD1	CASSRDRGTDTQYF	TGTGCCAGCAGTCGGGACAGGGGGACAGATACGCAGTATTTT
few	TRBV20-1	13	TRBJ2-5	-	CSSRSPPQETQYF	TGCAGTTCACGATCTCCCCCCCAAGAGACCCAGTACTTC
few	TRBV6-2/TRBV6-3	15	TRBJ2-4	-	CASQSGSLAKNIQYF	TGTGCCAGCCAATCGGGGTCACTAGCCAAAAACATTCAGTACTTC
-	TRBV19	12	TRBJ1-1	-	CASINRRTEAFF	TGTGCCAGTATAAACAGGAGGACTGAAGCTTTCTTT
many	TRBV7-6	15	TRBJ1-1	-	CASSPRPLRNTEAFF	TGTGCCAGCAGCCCCCGGCCACTCAGGAACACTGAAGCTTTCTTT
-	TRBV28	12	TRBJ1-5	-	CASRESNQPQHF	TGTGCCAGCCGGGAGAGCAATCAGCCCCAGCATTTT
-	TRBV6-6	14	TRBJ2-7	TRBD1	CASNPDRGRIEQYF	TGTGCCAGCAACCCGGACAGGGGGAGGATTGAGCAGTACTTC
-	TRBV29-1	11	TRBJ2-4	TRBD1	CSFRQGDIQYF	TGCAGCTTCCGACAGGGCGACATTCAGTACTTC
few	TRBV6-5	16	TRBJ1-6	TRBD1	CASRPTDRVVNSPLHF	TGTGCCAGCAGGCCGACCGACAGGGTAGTCAATTCACCCCTCCACTTT
few	TRBV20-1	14	TRBJ2-1	-	CSARDVVAENEQFF	TGCAGTGCTAGAGATGTGGTAGCGGAAAATGAGCAGTTCTTC
-	TRBV2	13	TRBJ2-5	TRBD1	CASSIGTGLTQYF	TGTGCCAGCAGCATCGGGACAGGGTTGACCCAGTACTTC
few	TRBV6-6	12	TRBJ2-5	-	CASSYGEETQYF	TGTGCCAGCAGTTACGGGGAAGAGACCCAGTACTTC
-	TRBV6-7	10	TRBJ1-6	-	CAATDSPLHF	TGTGCCGCCACCGATTCACCCCTCCACTTT
many	TRBV29-1	14	TRBJ2-1	TRBD2	CSVAGTKLYNEQFF	TGCAGCGTGGCCGGGACTAAGCTCTACAATGAGCAGTTCTTC
-	TRBV20-1	16	TRBJ2-7	TRBD2	CSAKPSGRAAWGEQYF	TGCAGTGCTAAGCCTAGCGGGAGGGCCGCTTGGGGGGAGCAGTACTTC
few	TRBV7-2	15	TRBJ2-7	-	CASSLERDIYYEQYF	TGTGCCAGCAGCTTAGAGCGAGATATTTACTACGAGCAGTACTTC
-	TRBV7-2	15	TRBJ2-1	-	CASRPRTGSYNEQFF	TGTGCCAGCAGGCCACGGACTGGCTCCTACAATGAGCAGTTCTTC
-	TRBV20-1	13	TRBJ2-2	TRBD1	CSAGTGLTGELFF	TGCAGTGCTGGGACAGGGTTGACCGGGGAGCTGTTTTTT
-	TRBV5-5	15	TRBJ1-1	-	CASSPEGYMNTEAFF	TGTGCCAGCAGCCCCGAGGGCTACATGAACACTGAAGCTTTCTTT
many	TRBV12-3/TRBV12-4	15	TRBJ1-4	TRBD1	CASTLGQGTNEKLFF	TGTGCCAGCACCCTGGGACAGGGAACTAATGAAAAACTGTTTTTT
many	TRBV4-3	18	TRBJ2-1	-	CASSQDGGGASSYNEQFF	TGCGCCAGCAGCCAAGACGGTGGCGGGGCCAGCTCCTACAATGAGCAGTTCTTC
many	TRBV27	17	TRBJ2-3	TRBD1	CASTLSLQGIGDNTQYF	TGTGCCAGCACCCTCTCCTTACAGGGGATCGGGGATAATACGCAGTATTTT
many	TRBV19	16	TRBJ1-1	-	CASSARRQGAGTEAFF	TGTGCCAGTAGTGCTCGACGACAAGGGGCGGGGACTGAAGCTTTCTTT
many	TRBV11-1	14	TRBJ2-5	-	CASTFSRAQETQYF	TGTGCCAGCACCTTCTCGAGGGCTCAAGAGACCCAGTACTTC
-	TRBV7-2	14	TRBJ2-1	TRBD2	CASRLLAGYNEQFF	TGTGCCAGCAGGTTACTAGCGGGTTACAATGAGCAGTTCTTC
-	TRBV20-1	12	TRBJ1-4	-	CSAREASEKLFF	TGCAGTGCTAGGGAAGCAAGCGAAAAACTGTTTTTT
-	TRBV4-1	15	TRBJ2-5	TRBD1	CASSQGDRETETQYF	TGCGCCAGCAGCCAAGGGGACAGGGAAACGGAGACCCAGTACTTC